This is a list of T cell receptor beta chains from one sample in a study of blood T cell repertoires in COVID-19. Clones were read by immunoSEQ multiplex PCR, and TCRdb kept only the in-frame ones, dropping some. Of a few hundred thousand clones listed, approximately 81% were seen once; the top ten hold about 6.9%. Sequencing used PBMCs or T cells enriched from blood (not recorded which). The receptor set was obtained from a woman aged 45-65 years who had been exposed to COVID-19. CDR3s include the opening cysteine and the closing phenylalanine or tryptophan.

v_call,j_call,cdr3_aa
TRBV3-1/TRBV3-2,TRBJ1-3,CASSQDRTREPYF
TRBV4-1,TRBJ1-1,CASSNPAKGLNTEAFF
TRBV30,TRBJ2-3,CAWNGVITDTQYF
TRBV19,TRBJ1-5,CASSIPGGQPQHF
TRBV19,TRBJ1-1,CASRNRVNTEAFF
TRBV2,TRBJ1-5,CASSRGSRGNQPQHF
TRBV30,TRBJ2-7,CAWGTGSLKQYF
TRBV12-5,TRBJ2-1,CASGLGGANEQFF
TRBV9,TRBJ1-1,CASSVDPGQGVKPEAFF
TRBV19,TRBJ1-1,CASSIGVEGAGAFF
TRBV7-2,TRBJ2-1,CASSLYLSRGGGKYNEQFF
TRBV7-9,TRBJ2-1,CASSPRTEKFF
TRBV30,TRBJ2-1,CAWKVSGAYNEQFF
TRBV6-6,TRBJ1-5,CASSYVQSNQPQHF
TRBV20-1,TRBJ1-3,CSASHSGKISGNTIYF